What follows is one T cell receptor (beta chain) and its context. Its matching antigen is unknown. CDR3 length: 14 residues. CDR1 is SGHTS, CDR2 YDEGEE, per germline. V lost 8 bases and J lost 4; bases outside the gene matches: 7. The data were taken from a study of T cells after posttransplantation cyclophosphamide. The data were produced by immunoSEQ multiplex PCR, yet TCRdb's version contains in-frame clones alone and is incomplete. This table holds 28,000 or so clones, 80% to 90% found once. Peripheral blood was collected from the related graft donor on the marrow donation day. Study conclusions and caveats: Recipient CMV seropositivity and CMV reactivation strongly tracked TRB clonality. Tissue-infiltrating T cells from skin or gut overlapped little with blood T cells. Later blood repertoires were often dominated by clones from the donor CD8+ memory compartment.

The sequence was obtained from a man aged 50-59 years. Sequenced material: PBMCs. The chain links TRBV5-8 to TRBJ1-1; 11 nucleotides agree with TRBD1. For the CDR3, the DNA is TGTGCCAGTAGGGACAGGGGGTTAATCACTGAAGCTTTCTTT. This encodes CASRDRGLITEAFF.